This entry lists 10 T cell receptor beta chains sequenced from one sample in a study of OX40 agonist ivuxolimab in advanced cancers. Using immunoSEQ multiplex PCR, the repertoire was profiled, and TCRdb retains in-frame clones only, with some absent. The table shows around 100,000 clones, with 89% occurring only once. The sequences come from CD4+ or CD8+ T cells sorted from blood, collected in a trial of the OX40 agonist ivuxolimab. These TCRs come from an adult with an advanced solid tumor such as melanoma, head and neck, liver or kidney cancer.

V and J are TRBV30 and TRBJ2-7; D may correspond to TRBD1 or TRBD2 (5 bases each). The CDR3 is made up of 13 amino acids. CDR1 GTSNPN and CDR2 SVGIG come from the germline V gene (reference sequence). V lost 2 bases and J 5 bases, leaving 13 bases between the germline ends. The CDR3 DNA is TGTGCCTGGAGTCCCCGGGACCACCACGAGCAGTACTTC. It specifies CAWSPRDHHEQYF.

For this clone: Other DNA sequences in the sample encode the same CDR3. The chain couples TRBV30 to TRBJ1-5; maybe TRBD1 (5 bases). Germline assignment: CDR1 GTSNPN and CDR2 SVGIG (reference sequence). This CDR3 is 15 amino acids long. The V end lost 0 bases, the J end lost 0 bases, and 9 bases lay between the germline ends. This chain's CDR3 is CAWSVLGVSNQPQHF. The CDR3 nucleotides read TGTGCCTGGAGTGTACTAGGGGTTAGCAATCAGCCCCAGCATTTT. The complete variable domain, with remaining parts taken from reference TRBV30 and TRBJ1-5, reads SQTIHQWPATLVQPVGSPLSLECTVEGTSNPNLYWYRQAAGRGLQLLFYSVGIGQISSEVPQNLSASRPQDRQFILSSKKLLLSDSGFYLCAWSVLGVSNQPQHFGDGTRLSIL.

The chain joins TRBV18 to TRBJ1-4; TRBD1 matches 7 bases. CDR1 is KGHSH, CDR2 LQKENI, per germline. V gave up 2 bases and J gave up 2 bases; unmatched junction bases: 8. CDR3 size: 17 residues. The CDR3 reads CASSPLLPGQTNEKLFF. The CDR3 DNA reads as TGTGCCAGCTCACCATTACTCCCGGGACAGACTAATGAAAAACTGTTTTTT.

The V and J genes are TRBV28 and TRBJ2-1; 9 nucleotides line up with TRBD1. The CDR3 contains 14 residues. Germline trimming cut 3 bases from V and 8 bases from J; bases unmatched to any gene: 5. Germline V CDR1 and CDR2: MDHEN, SYDVKM. CDR3 loop: CASSLGQGEDEQFF. The CDR3 DNA reads TGTGCCAGCAGTTTGGGACAGGGAGAGGATGAGCAGTTCTTC.

This clone was counted only a few times. The chain recombines TRBV7-9 with TRBJ2-5, with a possible D match to TRBD2 (6 bases). The V gene lost 0 bases and the J gene lost 6 bases, with 8 bases spanning the gap. Per germline, CDR1 SEHNR and CDR2 FQNEAQ (reference sequence). The CDR3 covers 13 residues. The CDR3 sequence: CASSLAGGQTQYF. The CDR3 DNA follows: TGTGCCAGCAGCTTAGCGGGAGGTCAGACCCAGTACTTC. Full variable domain (outside the CDR3, taken from reference TRBV7-9 and TRBJ2-5): DTGVSQNPRHKITKRGQNVTFRCDPISEHNRLYWYRQTLGQGPEFLTYFQNEAQLEKSRLLSDRFSAERPKGSFSTLEIQRTEQGDSAMYLCASSLAGGQTQYFGPGTRLLVL.

This rearrangement joins TRBV9 to TRBJ2-5, with D unresolved. The CDR3 contains 11 residues. V lost 4 bases to trimming and J lost 4 bases, with 5 bases between them. CDR1 SGDLS and CDR2 YYNGEE come from the germline V gene. Here the CDR3 reads CASSLSETQYF. DNA for the CDR3: TGTGCCAGCAGCCTATCAGAGACCCAGTACTTC.

DNA of the CDR3: TGTGCCAGCAGTCCTACTCATAGCTCCTACGAGCAGTACTTC. It specifies CASSPTHSSYEQYF. The V gene is TRBV6-6, the J gene TRBJ2-7; the D is unclear. V dropped 5 bases and J dropped 0 bases, with 11 bases sitting between them. CDR1 MNHNY and CDR2 SVGAGI come from the germline V gene (reference sequence). The CDR3 has 14 residues.

This chain connects TRBV4-1 to TRBJ2-3; D is unclear. Germline loops: CDR1 MGHRA, CDR2 YSYEKL. V lost 6 bases to trimming and J lost 0 bases, with 13 bases between them. CDR3 length equals 15 residues. Written as DNA, the CDR3 is TGCGCCAGCAGGAGCGTGTGGGTTAGCACAGATACGCAGTATTTT. This sequence encodes CASRSVWVSTDTQYF.

This chain links TRBV7-9 with TRBJ1-1; D ambiguous. The CDR3 spans 11 residues. V was cut by 2 bases and J by 5 bases, with 3 bases left in between. Germline V gene lookup returns CDR1 SEHNR and CDR2 FQNEAQ (reference sequence). CDR3 in DNA: TGTGCCAGCAGCTTAAGGACTGAAGCTTTCTTT. Translating it yields CASSLRTEAFF.

In its sample, this clone was seen a few times. The rearrangement joins TRBV6-1 to TRBJ1-5, with TRBD1 as a possible D gene (6 bases). Germline CDR1 and CDR2: MNHNS and SASEGT. The CDR3 has 17 amino acids. Deletions cut 1 base from V and 0 bases from J, with 13 bases between. The CDR3 sequence: CASSEGGAFFSNQPQHF. In DNA form, the CDR3 reads TGTGCCAGCAGTGAAGGGGGGGCTTTCTTTAGCAATCAGCCCCAGCATTTT.